Given below is one T cell receptor (beta chain) in context. Its antigen is currently unknown. The sample is drawn from a study of T-cell memory formation after mild COVID-19. Study overall: TCR clustering was largely donor specific.

TCRdb re-called the 5' RACE reads through MiXCR, storing one row per CDR3 protein. The sample lists about 470,000 distinct CDR3 sequences, around a sixth occurring once. Study-level findings and limits: Among contracting clones, CD4+ were mainly CM/EM and CD8+ enriched in EMRA. Contracting clones from day 15 to 85 showed balanced CD4/CD8; later expanders favored CD4+.

This clonotype was sampled from an adult woman who had mild COVID-19 (a few samples of this study predate the infection). Cell type and time point are not known. Sample: PBMCs or a T cell subset sorted from them (not recorded which).

The DNA of the CDR3 is TGCGCCAGCAGCCAGGAGACCCCCGATACGCAGTATTTT. Translating it yields CASSQETPDTQYF. This chain uses TRBV4-1 with TRBJ2-3, with D unclear. The CDR3 runs 13 residues. Germline CDR1 MGHRA, CDR2 YSYEKL. V was trimmed by 3 bases and J by 6 bases, leaving 10 bases between them.